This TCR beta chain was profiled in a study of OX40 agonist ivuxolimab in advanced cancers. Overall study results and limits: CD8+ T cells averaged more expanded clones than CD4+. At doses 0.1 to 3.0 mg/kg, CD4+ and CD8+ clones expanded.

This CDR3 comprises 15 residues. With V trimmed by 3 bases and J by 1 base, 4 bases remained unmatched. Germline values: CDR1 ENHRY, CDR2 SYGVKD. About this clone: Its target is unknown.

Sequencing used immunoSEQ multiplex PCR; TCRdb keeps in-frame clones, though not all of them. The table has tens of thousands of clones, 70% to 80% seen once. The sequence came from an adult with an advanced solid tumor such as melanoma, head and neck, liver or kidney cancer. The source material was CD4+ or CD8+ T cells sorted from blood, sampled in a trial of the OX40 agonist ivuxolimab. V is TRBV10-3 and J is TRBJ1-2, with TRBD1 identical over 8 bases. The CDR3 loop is CAISDADRGNYGYTF. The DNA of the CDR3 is TGTGCCATCAGTGATGCCGACAGGGGTAACTATGGCTACACCTTC.